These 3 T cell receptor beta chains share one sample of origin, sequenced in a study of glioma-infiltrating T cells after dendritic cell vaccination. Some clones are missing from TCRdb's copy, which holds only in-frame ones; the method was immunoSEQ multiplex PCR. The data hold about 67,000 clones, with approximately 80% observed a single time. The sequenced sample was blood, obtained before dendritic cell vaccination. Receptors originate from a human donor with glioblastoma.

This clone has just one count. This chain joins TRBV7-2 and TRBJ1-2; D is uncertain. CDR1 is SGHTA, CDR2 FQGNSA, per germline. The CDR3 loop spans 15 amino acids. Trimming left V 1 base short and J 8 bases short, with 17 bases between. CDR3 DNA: TGTGCCAGCAGCTTAGAATCCCGAAGCCCCTCAGGCTACACCTTC. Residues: CASSLESRSPSGYTF.

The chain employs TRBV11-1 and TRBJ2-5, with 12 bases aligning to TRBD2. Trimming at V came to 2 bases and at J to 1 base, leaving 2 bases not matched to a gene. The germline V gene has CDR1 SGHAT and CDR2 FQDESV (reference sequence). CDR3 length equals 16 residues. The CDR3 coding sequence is TGTGCCAGCAGCTTAAGACTAGCGGGGGCCCAAGAGACCCAGTACTTC. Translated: CASSLRLAGAQETQYF.

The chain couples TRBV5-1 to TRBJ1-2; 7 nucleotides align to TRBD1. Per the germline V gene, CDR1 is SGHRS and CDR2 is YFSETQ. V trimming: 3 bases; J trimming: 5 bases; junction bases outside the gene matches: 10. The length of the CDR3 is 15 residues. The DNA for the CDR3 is TGCGCCAGCAGCTGGGGACAGCCCGCCAATTATGGCTACACCTTC. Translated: CASSWGQPANYGYTF.